The rows below give T cell receptor beta chains drawn from one sample of a study of cytomegalovirus exposure and HLA in healthy donors. Measured with immunoSEQ multiplex PCR; TCRdb has only the in-frame clones, and not every one. Of some 30,000 clones listed, 35% to 55% are singletons. The sample consisted of PBMCs. All receptors derive from a woman aged 45 to 65 in good health and CMV-seronegative. The CDR3 runs from the conserved cysteine through the conserved F or W. D genes are given only for firm matches. Expanded clones are given a class, and other clones once, few, many or no size at all.

v_gene	j_gene	abundance	d_gene	CDR3nt	CDR3aa
TRBV7-9	TRBJ1-1	few	NA	TGTGCCAGCAGCTTACCCCGGACAGTCACTGAAGCTTTCTTT	CASSLPRTVTEAFF
TRBV7-9	TRBJ1-1	few	NA	TGTGCCAGCAGCTACCCCACAGGGAGGAACACTGAAGCTTTCTTT	CASSYPTGRNTEAFF
TRBV7-9	TRBJ1-1	NA	TRBD1	TGTGCCAGCAGGACCGGGACAGCTTTTTACTCGAACACTGAAGCTTTCTTT	CASRTGTAFYSNTEAFF
TRBV9	TRBJ1-1	few	TRBD1	TGTGCCAGCAGCGTAGGGCCGGGACAGGGGGTTTTGGAGGACACTGAAGCTTTCTTT	CASSVGPGQGVLEDTEAFF
TRBV18	TRBJ1-5	NA	NA	TGTGCCAGCTCACTCAGTTTGAGCAATCAGCCCCAGCATTTT	CASSLSLSNQPQHF
TRBV18	TRBJ2-7	NA	TRBD1	TGTGCCAGCTCACCACCGGACAGGCGGGCCTACGAGCAGTACTTC	CASSPPDRRAYEQYF
TRBV6-1	TRBJ2-2	NA	NA	TGTGCCAGCAGTGACCCCTCGAGACGGGGCACCGGGGAGCTGTTTTTT	CASSDPSRRGTGELFF
TRBV5-1	TRBJ2-4	few	NA	TGCGCCAGCAGCTTGTGCTGGAGAGTGGACATTCAGTACTTC	CASSLCWRVDIQYF
TRBV5-6	TRBJ1-1	few	NA	TGTGCCAGCAGCTTAGCGAACACTGAAGCTTTCTTT	CASSLANTEAFF
TRBV30	TRBJ2-2	NA	NA	TGTGCCTGGAGGGTAGGGAGTGGGAACACCGGGGAGCTGTTTTTT	CAWRVGSGNTGELFF
TRBV27	TRBJ2-3	NA	NA	TGTGCCAGCACGGGAGTTTTTCCTAGCACAGATACGCAGTATTTT	CASTGVFPSTDTQYF
TRBV21-1	TRBJ1-1	few	NA	TGTGCCAGCAGCAAAGGTTCCCGGGACAGCTTTCGCGGGGACACTGAAGCTTTCTTT	CASSKGSRDSFRGDTEAFF
TRBV10-2	TRBJ2-1	NA	TRBD2	TGCGCCAGCAGGGTCCCTTCCTCAGCGGGAGGCAATGAGCAGTTCTTC	CASRVPSSAGGNEQFF
TRBV7-3	TRBJ2-2	few	TRBD1	TGTGCCAGCAGCTTTTCGCCTCCGGGACAGGGGAAGGCCGGGGAGCTGTTTTTT	CASSFSPPGQGKAGELFF
TRBV4-2	TRBJ1-4	few	TRBD1	TGTGCCAGCAGCCACAGGGGGACTAATGAAAAACTGTTTTTT	CASSHRGTNEKLFF
TRBV30	TRBJ1-1	NA	TRBD1	TGTGCCTGGAAAGGGACAGGCAACATGAACACTGAAGCTTTCTTT	CAWKGTGNMNTEAFF